A selection of T cell receptor beta chains follows, all from one sample in a study of cytomegalovirus exposure and HLA in healthy donors. Generated by immunoSEQ multiplex PCR, the TCRdb table keeps only in-frame clones and is missing some. The table includes 100,000 or so clones, roughly 80% detected once. Material for sequencing was PBMCs. The receptors were sampled from a man aged 30-40 years in good health and CMV-seropositive. Each CDR3 is given with its conserved first and last residue. The D gene is left open where the match is weak. A row's size may be missing; if present it is once, few, many or a size class.

j_gene	abundance	v_gene	d_gene	CDR3nt	CDR3aa
TRBJ1-2	-	TRBV5-6	-	TGTGCCAGCAGCTTCCGGGGGGAGGACTATGGCTACACCTTC	CASSFRGEDYGYTF
TRBJ2-1	-	TRBV5-1	TRBD2	TGCGCCAGCAGCAAGTATAGCGGGGGCTCCTACAATGAGCAGTTCTTC	CASSKYSGGSYNEQFF
TRBJ2-7	-	TRBV2	-	TGTGCCAGCAGTGGACAGGTATTCTACGAGCAGTACTTC	CASSGQVFYEQYF
TRBJ1-2	few	TRBV4-3	-	TGCGCCAGCAGCCAAGATACGGAGTATGGCTACACCTTC	CASSQDTEYGYTF
TRBJ2-3	-	TRBV7-9	-	TGTGCCAGCAGCTTAACCGGACAGCGGACAGATACGCAGTATTTT	CASSLTGQRTDTQYF
TRBJ1-2	-	TRBV29-1	TRBD1	TGCAGCGTTGAAGATAGGGGGCACCTGGGGTATGGCTACACCTTC	CSVEDRGHLGYGYTF
TRBJ2-5	-	TRBV19	-	TGTGCCAGTAGTTCTCGACAGCGAGAGACCCAGTACTTC	CASSSRQRETQYF
TRBJ2-5	few	TRBV27	-	TGTGCCAGCAGTCAAACCACCAGGGTCGAGACCCAGTACTTC	CASSQTTRVETQYF
TRBJ2-3	-	TRBV6-4	-	TGTGCCAGCATCGGGGCGTGGGGACTCGCAGATACGCAGTATTTT	CASIGAWGLADTQYF
TRBJ1-2	-	TRBV27	-	TGTGCCAGCAGTCCGATCACAGGGTATGGCTACACCTTC	CASSPITGYGYTF
TRBJ2-7	-	TRBV10-3	-	TGTGCCATCAGTGAGTCGTGGCGGGGCCCCTACGAGCAGTACTTC	CAISESWRGPYEQYF
TRBJ1-3	-	TRBV2	TRBD1	TGTGCCAGCAGCCAGGGGGGTACTGGAAACACCATATATTTT	CASSQGGTGNTIYF
TRBJ1-1	-	TRBV7-2	TRBD1	TGTGCCAGCAGCTATAACCGGGACAGGATTCACTTCTTT	CASSYNRDRIHFF
TRBJ1-1	-	TRBV9	TRBD1	TGTGCCAGCAGCGCCGGACAGGGAAGCACTGAAGCTTTCTTT	CASSAGQGSTEAFF
TRBJ2-1	-	TRBV9	TRBD1	TGTGCCAGCAGCCCGAAGGGGGCGTCTTACAATGAGCAGTTCTTC	CASSPKGASYNEQFF
TRBJ2-1	-	TRBV27	TRBD1	TGTGCCAGCAGCCGACAGGGAGAAGGGTCCTACAATGAGCAGTTCTTC	CASSRQGEGSYNEQFF
TRBJ1-2	once	TRBV6-5	-	TGTGCCAGCAGGGGACACCACTACACCTTC	CASRGHHYTF
TRBJ1-2	-	TRBV5-6	-	TGTGCCAGCAGCCCAGGGGCCCCGGGTCGTGGCTACACCTTC	CASSPGAPGRGYTF
TRBJ1-1	once	TRBV28	-	TGTGCCAGCAGCCAACAAGCGGGTGGGACTGAAGCTTTCTTT	CASSQQAGGTEAFF
TRBJ1-4	medium-sized	TRBV2	-	TGTGCCAGCCTTCTCGGAGCTAATGAAAAACTGTTTTTT	CASLLGANEKLFF
TRBJ2-1	-	TRBV5-4	-	TGTGCCAGCAGCTTGGGGGGGAGTAGCGGCTACAATGAGCAGTTCTTC	CASSLGGSSGYNEQFF
TRBJ2-5	few	TRBV28	-	TGTGCCAGCAGTACGAGGAGAGTGGTGGCGGAGACCCAGTACTTC	CASSTRRVVAETQYF
TRBJ2-5	-	TRBV19	-	TGTGCCAGTAGTATAACAGGACGGGAGACCCAGTACTTC	CASSITGRETQYF
TRBJ1-2	-	TRBV11-2	-	TGTGCCAGCGGGCCCTCGGGTTACCCGGGGGGCTACACCTTC	CASGPSGYPGGYTF
TRBJ2-7	once	TRBV30	TRBD1	TGTGCCTGGAGTGTAGGGGACAGCGCCTGGGACGAGCAGTACTTC	CAWSVGDSAWDEQYF
TRBJ1-1	-	TRBV6-1	-	TGTGCCAGCCATAGTGAGACTGAAGCTTTCTTT	CASHSETEAFF
TRBJ2-3	once	TRBV9	TRBD2	TGTGCCAGCAGCCTCAGCGGGGGGACAGATACGCAGTATTTT	CASSLSGGTDTQYF
TRBJ2-1	-	TRBV27	TRBD2	TGTGCCAGCAAGCGCCCCGGGACTAGCTCCTACAATGAGCAGTTCTTC	CASKRPGTSSYNEQFF
TRBJ1-5	-	TRBV5-8	-	TGTGCCAGCAGCTTGAGTCGGGACTATAGCAATCAGCCCCAGCATTTT	CASSLSRDYSNQPQHF
TRBJ1-4	-	TRBV5-6	-	TGTGCCAGCAGCCTCTCCGGCGGGGGGACTAATGAAAAACTGTTTTTT	CASSLSGGGTNEKLFF
TRBJ2-3	-	TRBV4-1	TRBD2	TGCGCCAGCAGCCAGCGGGGGACTCGCACAGATACGCAGTATTTT	CASSQRGTRTDTQYF
TRBJ2-3	-	TRBV2	-	TGTGCCAGCAGTATAAAAGATACGCAGTATTTT	CASSIKDTQYF
TRBJ1-4	few	TRBV6-5	TRBD1	TGTGCCAGCAGACGTACAGGGGGCACTAATGAAAAACTGTTTTTT	CASRRTGGTNEKLFF
TRBJ1-3	-	TRBV4-2	TRBD1	TGTGCCAGCAGCCTGGACAGGACTAATGGAAACACCATATATTTT	CASSLDRTNGNTIYF
TRBJ1-2	-	TRBV9	TRBD1	TGTGCCAGCAGCTCTTTCCCCACCTTCGGGACAGGGCGTTCCGATGGCTACACCTTC	CASSSFPTFGTGRSDGYTF
TRBJ2-3	few	TRBV19	-	TGTGCCAGTAGTAATTTAGCGTCAGATACGCAGTATTTT	CASSNLASDTQYF
TRBJ1-1	-	TRBV4-3	-	TGCGCCAGCAGCCAAGATACACAGAACACTGAAGCTTTCTTT	CASSQDTQNTEAFF
TRBJ2-1	-	TRBV2	TRBD2	TGTGCCAGCAAGCGGGGAGCTTACAATGAGCAGTTCTTC	CASKRGAYNEQFF
TRBJ1-2	-	TRBV4-3	-	TGCGCCAGCAGCCAAGATTCGGGGAACTATGGCTACACCTTC	CASSQDSGNYGYTF
TRBJ1-1	few	TRBV6-5	TRBD1	TGTGCCAGCACACGGACAGGGGGCATAACTGAAGCTTTCTTT	CASTRTGGITEAFF
TRBJ2-7	-	TRBV25-1	-	TGTGCCAGCAGTGATGGGCAGATTAAGCAGTACTTC	CASSDGQIKQYF
TRBJ2-5	-	TRBV11-3	-	TGTGCCAGCAGCTTCGGGATTCAAGAGACCCAGTACTTC	CASSFGIQETQYF
TRBJ2-5	-	TRBV4-1	TRBD2	TGCGCCAGCAGCCAAGGACTAGCGGGGGGGATCCAAGAGACCCAGTACTTC	CASSQGLAGGIQETQYF
TRBJ1-2	few	TRBV5-4	TRBD1	TGTGCCAGCAGCATGCGACAGGGTAACTATGGCTACACCTTC	CASSMRQGNYGYTF
TRBJ1-5	-	TRBV27	TRBD1	TGTGCCAGCAGTTCCGGGACAGTGTTATCAGAGCCCCAGCATTTT	CASSSGTVLSEPQHF
TRBJ2-1	-	TRBV27	TRBD1	TGTGCCAGCAGTCCCCCAGGACAGGGGTTAAATGAGCAGTTCTTC	CASSPPGQGLNEQFF
TRBJ1-5	-	TRBV5-1	-	TGCGCCAGCAGCTTGGATCCTAATCAGCCCCAGCATTTT	CASSLDPNQPQHF
TRBJ1-6	once	TRBV10-1	-	TGCGCCACTTCGCCCGACTGGGATTCACCCCTCCACTTT	CATSPDWDSPLHF
TRBJ2-5	-	TRBV6-1	-	TGTGCCAGCAGTGTCCAGGGGTCTGGCGAGACCCAGTACTTC	CASSVQGSGETQYF
TRBJ2-3	-	TRBV2	-	TGTGCCAGCAGGGAGGGCAGGGAGGCAGATACGCAGTATTTT	CASREGREADTQYF
TRBJ2-5	-	TRBV5-1	-	TGCGCCAGCAGCTTGGAGGGGTCCCAAGAGACCCAGTACTTC	CASSLEGSQETQYF
TRBJ2-5	-	TRBV30	TRBD1	TGTGCCTGGGGGGGACAGGGGTCGAATAAGCAGTACTTC	CAWGGQGSNKQYF
TRBJ2-7	-	TRBV6-1	-	TGTGCCACCGACGGACAGCCCTACGAGCAGTACTTC	CATDGQPYEQYF
TRBJ1-6	-	TRBV14	-	TGTGCCAGCAGCCCCTCAGGCTCCTATAATTCACCCCTCCACTTT	CASSPSGSYNSPLHF
TRBJ2-2	-	TRBV29-1	-	TGCAGCGTAGGGGGACGGTACACCGGGGAGCTGTTTTTT	CSVGGRYTGELFF
TRBJ1-2	-	TRBV10-3	-	TGTGCCATCAGCGCCCTCGAGGGAAACTATGGCTACACCTTC	CAISALEGNYGYTF
TRBJ1-1	-	TRBV2	-	TGTGCCAGCAGTGCCCGTCGGACATCCCACATGGCTGAAGCTTTCTTT	CASSARRTSHMAEAFF
TRBJ2-7	-	TRBV5-1	-	TGCGCCAGCAGCCACCAGGGGAGGGACGAGCAGTACTTC	CASSHQGRDEQYF
TRBJ2-7	-	TRBV28	TRBD2	TGTGCCAGCAGTTCCCGAGCGGGGGACGCGCAGTACTTC	CASSSRAGDAQYF
TRBJ1-5	-	TRBV19	-	TGTGCCAGTAGTCTTGGAGGGCAGGGTAAGGAGCCCCAGCATTTT	CASSLGGQGKEPQHF